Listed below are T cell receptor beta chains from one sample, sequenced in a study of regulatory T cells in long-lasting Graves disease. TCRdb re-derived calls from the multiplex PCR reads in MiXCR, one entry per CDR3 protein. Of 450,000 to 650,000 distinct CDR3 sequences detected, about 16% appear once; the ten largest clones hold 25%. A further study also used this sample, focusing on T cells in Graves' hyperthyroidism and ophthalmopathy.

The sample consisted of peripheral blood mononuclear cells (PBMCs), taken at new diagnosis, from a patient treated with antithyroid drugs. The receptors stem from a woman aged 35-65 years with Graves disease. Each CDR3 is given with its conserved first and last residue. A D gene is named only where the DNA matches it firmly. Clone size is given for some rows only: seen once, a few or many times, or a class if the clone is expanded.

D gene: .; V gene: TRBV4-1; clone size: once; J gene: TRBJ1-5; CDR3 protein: CASSQDRGISNQPQHF; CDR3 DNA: TGCGCCAGCAGCCAAGATCGGGGGATTAGCAATCAGCCCCAGCATTTT
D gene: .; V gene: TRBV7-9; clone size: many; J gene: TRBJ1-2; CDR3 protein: CASSLEGRDGYTF; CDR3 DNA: TGTGCCAGCAGCTTAGAGGGGCGCGATGGCTACACCTTC
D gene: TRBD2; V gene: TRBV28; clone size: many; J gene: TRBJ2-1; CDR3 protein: CASSGEVAGAYNEQFF; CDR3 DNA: TGTGCCAGCAGTGGGGAAGTAGCGGGGGCCTACAATGAGCAGTTCTTC
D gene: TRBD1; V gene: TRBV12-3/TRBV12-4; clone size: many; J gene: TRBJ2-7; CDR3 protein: CASSRTGDREQYF; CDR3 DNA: TGTGCCAGCAGTCGGACAGGGGATCGCGAGCAGTACTTC
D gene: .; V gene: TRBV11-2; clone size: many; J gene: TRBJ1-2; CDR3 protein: CASSLDPGNGYTF; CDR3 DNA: TGTGCCAGCAGCTTAGATCCGGGGAACGGCTACACCTTC
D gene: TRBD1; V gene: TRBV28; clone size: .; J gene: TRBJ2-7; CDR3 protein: CASSSYRGPFTYEQYF; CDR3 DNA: TGTGCCAGCAGCTCTTACAGGGGGCCTTTCACCTACGAGCAGTACTTC
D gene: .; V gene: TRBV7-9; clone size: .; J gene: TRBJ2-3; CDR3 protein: CASSSQGHTDTQYF; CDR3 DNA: TGTGCCAGCAGCTCTCAAGGGCACACAGATACGCAGTATTTT
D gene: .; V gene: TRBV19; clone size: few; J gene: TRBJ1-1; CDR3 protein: CASTALDGPMNTEAFF; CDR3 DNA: TGTGCCAGTACGGCTCTGGACGGACCCATGAACACTGAAGCTTTCTTT
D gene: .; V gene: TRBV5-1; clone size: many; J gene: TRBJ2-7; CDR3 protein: CASRAGRHEQYF; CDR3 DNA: TGCGCCAGCAGGGCAGGGCGACACGAGCAGTACTTC
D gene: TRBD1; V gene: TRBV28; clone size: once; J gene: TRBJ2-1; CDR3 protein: CASNRGLYEQFF; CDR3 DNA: TGTGCCAGCAACAGGGGGCTGTACGAGCAGTTCTTC
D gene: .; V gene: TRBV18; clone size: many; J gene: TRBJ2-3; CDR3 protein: CASSEVGADTQYF; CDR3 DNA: TGTGCCAGCTCAGAGGTGGGGGCAGATACGCAGTATTTT
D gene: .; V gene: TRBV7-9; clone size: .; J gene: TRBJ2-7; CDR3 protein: CASGIGGRYEQYF; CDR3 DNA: TGTGCCAGCGGCATAGGGGGGCGCTACGAGCAGTACTTC
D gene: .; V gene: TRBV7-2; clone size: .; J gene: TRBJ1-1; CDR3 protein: CASSARPEEGAFF; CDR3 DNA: TGTGCCAGCAGCGCCAGGCCAGAGGAGGGAGCTTTCTTT
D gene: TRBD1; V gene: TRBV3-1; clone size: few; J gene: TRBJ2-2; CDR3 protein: CASSQFWQGAHTGELFF; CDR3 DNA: TGTGCCAGCAGCCAATTTTGGCAGGGGGCACACACCGGGGAGCTGTTTTTT
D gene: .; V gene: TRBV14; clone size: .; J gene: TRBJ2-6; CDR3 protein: CASSRDGQLLGSGANVLTF; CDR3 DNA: TGTGCCAGCAGCCGGGACGGACAGTTACTTGGCTCTGGGGCCAACGTCCTGACTTTC
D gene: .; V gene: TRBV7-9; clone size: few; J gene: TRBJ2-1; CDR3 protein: CASSSPLGGNNEQFF; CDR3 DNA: TGTGCCAGCAGCTCGCCCCTCGGGGGAAACAATGAGCAGTTCTTC
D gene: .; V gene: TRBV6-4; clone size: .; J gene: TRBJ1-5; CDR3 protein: CASSYGVSNQPQHF; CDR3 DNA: TGTGCCAGCAGTTATGGGGTGAGCAATCAGCCCCAGCATTTT
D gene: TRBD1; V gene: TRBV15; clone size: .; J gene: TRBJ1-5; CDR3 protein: CATSRDLRDRDYPQHF; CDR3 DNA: TGTGCCACCAGCAGAGATCTCCGGGACAGGGACTACCCCCAGCATTTT
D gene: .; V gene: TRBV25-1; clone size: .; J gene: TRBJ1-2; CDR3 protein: CASSEGPQAYGYTF; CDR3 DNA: TGTGCCAGCAGTGAAGGCCCCCAGGCCTATGGCTACACCTTC
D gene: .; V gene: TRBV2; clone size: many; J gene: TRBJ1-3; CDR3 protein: CASSVDTAGNTIYF; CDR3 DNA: TGTGCCAGCAGCGTCGACACCGCCGGAAACACCATATATTTT
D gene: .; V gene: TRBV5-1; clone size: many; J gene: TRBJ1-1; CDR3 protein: CASTRQAGDTEAFF; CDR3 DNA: TGCGCCAGCACCCGACAGGCCGGGGACACTGAAGCTTTCTTT
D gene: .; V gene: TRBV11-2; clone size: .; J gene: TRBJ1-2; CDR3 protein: CASSSTASTALYGYTF; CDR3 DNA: TGTGCCAGCAGCTCGACGGCCTCGACAGCACTCTATGGCTACACCTTC
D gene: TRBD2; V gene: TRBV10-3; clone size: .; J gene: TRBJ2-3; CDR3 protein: CAISQIRSGGATDTQYF; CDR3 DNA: TGTGCCATCAGCCAAATCCGTAGCGGGGGGGCCACAGATACGCAGTATTTT
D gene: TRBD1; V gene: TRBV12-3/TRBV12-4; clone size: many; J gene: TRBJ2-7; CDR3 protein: CASSLSGTGVTYEQYF; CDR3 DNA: TGTGCCAGCTCTCTATCCGGGACAGGCGTCACCTACGAGCAGTACTTC
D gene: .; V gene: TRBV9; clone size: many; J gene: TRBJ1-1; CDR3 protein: CASSVAPGGPRGTEAFF; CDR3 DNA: TGTGCCAGCAGCGTAGCTCCGGGGGGACCCCGGGGCACTGAAGCTTTCTTT
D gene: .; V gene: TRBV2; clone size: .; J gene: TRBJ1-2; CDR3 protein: CASRSQGAGYGYTF; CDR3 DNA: TGTGCCAGCAGATCACAGGGAGCGGGCTATGGCTACACCTTC
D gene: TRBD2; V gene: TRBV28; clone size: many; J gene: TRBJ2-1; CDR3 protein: CASGVGLAGPNEQFF; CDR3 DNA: TGTGCCAGCGGCGTAGGGCTAGCGGGGCCGAATGAGCAGTTCTTC
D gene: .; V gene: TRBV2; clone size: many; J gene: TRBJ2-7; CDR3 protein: CAINTAGRRSSYEQYF; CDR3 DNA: TGTGCCATCAACACTGCAGGACGGCGAAGCTCCTACGAGCAGTACTTC
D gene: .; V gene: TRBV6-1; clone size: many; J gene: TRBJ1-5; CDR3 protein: CASLGVRHSNQPQHF; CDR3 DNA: TGTGCCAGCCTAGGAGTTCGTCATAGCAATCAGCCCCAGCATTTT
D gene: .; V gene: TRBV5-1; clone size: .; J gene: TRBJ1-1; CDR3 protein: CASNLYTMNTEAFF; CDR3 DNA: TGTGCCAGCAACCTCTACACCATGAACACTGAAGCTTTCTTT
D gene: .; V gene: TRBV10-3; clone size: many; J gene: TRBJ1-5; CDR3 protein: CAISTTGLGQPQHF; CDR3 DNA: TGTGCCATCAGTACAACAGGGCTGGGTCAGCCCCAGCATTTT
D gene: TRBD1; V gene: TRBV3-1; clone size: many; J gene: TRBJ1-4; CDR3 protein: CASSQIKTGLGEKLFF; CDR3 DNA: TGTGCCAGCAGCCAAATTAAGACAGGGCTCGGTGAAAAACTGTTTTTT
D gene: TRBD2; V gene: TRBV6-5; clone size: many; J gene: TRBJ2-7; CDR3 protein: CASSYLSSGTYEQYF; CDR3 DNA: TGTGCCAGCAGTTACTTGTCTAGCGGTACCTACGAGCAGTACTTC
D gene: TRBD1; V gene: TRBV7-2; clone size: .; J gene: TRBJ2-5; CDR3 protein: CASSLPDRYQETQYF; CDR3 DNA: TGTGCCAGCAGCTTACCGGACAGGTACCAAGAGACCCAGTACTTC
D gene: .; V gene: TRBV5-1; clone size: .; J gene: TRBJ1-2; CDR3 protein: CASSFGYGKRGYTF; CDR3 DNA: TGCGCCAGCAGCTTCGGCTACGGGAAACGGGGCTACACCTTC
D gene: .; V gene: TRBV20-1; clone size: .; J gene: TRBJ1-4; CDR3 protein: CSARDEPGQSLFF; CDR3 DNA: TGCAGTGCTAGAGACGAACCTGGTCAGTCTCTGTTTTTT
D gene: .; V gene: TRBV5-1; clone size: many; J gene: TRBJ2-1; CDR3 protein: CASSLSGASYNEQFF; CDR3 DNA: TGCGCCAGCAGCTTGTCCGGGGCCTCCTACAATGAGCAGTTCTTC
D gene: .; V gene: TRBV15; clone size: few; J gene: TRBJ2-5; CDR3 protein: CATSRGGDGQETQYF; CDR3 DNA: TGTGCCACCAGCAGAGGGGGTGACGGCCAAGAGACCCAGTACTTC
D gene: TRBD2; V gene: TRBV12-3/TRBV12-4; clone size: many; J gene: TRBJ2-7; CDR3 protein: CASSVAGPAGEQYF; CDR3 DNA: TGTGCCAGCAGTGTAGCGGGTCCGGCCGGCGAGCAGTACTTC